A single sample gave rise to the 17 T cell receptor beta chains below, sequenced in a study of T cells in women clearing cervical HPV infection. The data were produced by immunoSEQ multiplex PCR, yet TCRdb's version contains in-frame clones alone and is incomplete. The sample has under 45,000 clones. The sample taken for sequencing was blood buffy coat. These TCRs come from a woman aged 18-70 years with a cervical HPV16 infection that either progressed to CIN3+ or cleared (not recorded which).

For this clone: The CDR3 extends 3 residues past the end of the read, so its final part is completed from the germline J gene. The J gene is TRBJ2-4, the V gene TRBV18; D is uncertain. The germline gives CDR1 KGHSH, CDR2 LQKENI. V lost 3 bases and J 8 bases, leaving 11 bases between the germline ends. This CDR3 has 13 amino acids. The CDR3 loop is CASSPEPRDIQYF. CDR3 DNA (partial): TGTGCCAGCTCACCTGAGCCTCGGGACATT.

About this clone itself: The read comes to an end 3 residues before the CDR3 does, leaving the germline J gene to fill in the end. V usage is TRBV20-1 and J usage is TRBJ1-5, with no clear D. V gave up 0 bases and J gave up 2 bases, with 5 bases separating them. The CDR3 extends over 13 amino acids. CDR1 is DFQATT and CDR2 is SNEGSKA in the germline V gene (reference sequence). CDR3 protein: CSARDPGNQPQHF. The sequenced CDR3 bases are TGCAGTGCTAGAGATCCGGGCAATCAGCCC.

Comments on this clone: The CDR3 is cut off 3 residues early in the read; its end comes from the germline J gene. The rearrangement joins TRBV5-1 to TRBJ1-1; D is ambiguous. The germline CDR1 and CDR2 sequences are SGHRS and YFSETQ. V shed 4 bases and J shed 0 bases, with 10 bases lying between them. CDR3 length: 14 amino acids. This chain's CDR3 is CASSAGFLNTEAFF. CDR3 DNA (partial): TGCGCCAGCAGCGCGGGGTTTTTGAACACTGAA.

A remark on this clone: The read gets to within 3 residues of the CDR3 end, and the germline J gene fills in the rest. V is TRBV19 and J is TRBJ2-1; 9 bases are shared with TRBD1. The CDR3 consists of 15 residues. The germline V gene encodes CDR1 LNHDA and CDR2 SQIVND (reference sequence). The V and J ends lost 7 bases and 5 bases, in that order; junction bases with no gene match: 9. The CDR3 DNA, read in part, is TGTGCCAGTACCACGCCCGGGACAGGGAACAATGAG. This encodes CASTTPGTGNNE. In full, the CDR3 is CASTTPGTGNNEQFF.

With regard to this clone: The read terminates 3 residues before the CDR3 end, so the remaining end is supplied by the germline J gene. The rearrangement joins TRBV29-1 to TRBJ1-2; perhaps TRBD1 as D (6 bases). V was cut by 6 bases and J by 0 bases, with 11 bases left in between. The CDR3 loop spans 13 amino acids. Germline lookup yields CDR1 SQVTM and CDR2 ANQGSEA. The covered CDR3 bases are TGCAGCGTCCGAGGACAGTCTAACTATGGC. Its protein product is CSVRGQSNYG. The whole CDR3 reads CSVRGQSNYGYTF.

Note on this clone: The DNA is left out, because the CDR3 cannot be placed on it with certainty; the CDR3 is given as TCRdb lists it. This rearrangement joins TRBV19 to TRBJ1-2. The germline CDR1 and CDR2 sequences are LNHDA and SQIVND (reference sequence). The CDR3 extends over 11 residues, inclusive of both ends. CDR3 region: CASRDFRGYTF.

Regarding this clone: The sequenced fragment ends 3 residues before the CDR3 boundary, so the rest is inferred from the germline J gene. The chain employs TRBV20-1 and TRBJ2-2; 7 bases are a match to TRBD2. Germline values: CDR1 DFQATT, CDR2 SNEGSKA (reference sequence). This CDR3 is 14 amino acids long. V lost 3 bases, J lost 7 bases, and 8 bases stayed unmatched. CDR3 in amino acids: CSASFRGVGGELFF. Incomplete CDR3 DNA: TGCAGTGCTAGTTTCCGGGGGGTGGGCGGGGAG.

Comment on this clone: The CDR3 end lies 3 residues beyond the end of the read and is filled in from the germline J gene. This chain links TRBV19 with TRBJ1-1; TRBD1 aligns across 10 bases. The CDR3 contains 14 residues. Germline V gene sequence: CDR1 LNHDA, CDR2 SQIVND (reference sequence). The sequenced CDR3 bases are TGTGCCAGTACCCCACCGGGACAGGGGATCAAA. It translates to CASTPPGQGIK. Given in full, the CDR3 is CASTPPGQGIKAFF. Full variable domain (outside the CDR3, taken from reference TRBV19 and TRBJ1-1): DGGITQSPKYLFRKEGQNVTLSCEQNLNHDAMYWYRQDPGQGLRLIYYSQIVNDFQKGDIAEGYSVSREKKESFPLTVTSAQKNPTAFYLCASTPPGQGIKAFFGQGTRLTVV.

Comments on this clone: The read ends 3 residues early relative to the CDR3; the germline J gene fills the gap. The rearrangement uses TRBV5-1 and TRBJ2-3, with a weak D call TRBD2 (5 bases). In germline, CDR1 is SGHRS, CDR2 YFSETQ. This CDR3 region has 13 residues. Trimming stripped 4 bases from V and 2 bases from J, with 8 bases between. The CDR3 sequence: CASSPGVTDTQYF. CDR3 DNA (partial): TGCGCCAGCAGCCCCGGGGTCACAGATACG.

As for this clone: Coverage ceases 3 residues before the CDR3 finishes, and the germline J gene fills in the end. The chain recombines TRBV30 with TRBJ1-2; D remains ambiguous. Germline lookup yields CDR1 GTSNPN and CDR2 SVGIG (reference sequence). Trimming shortened V by 3 bases and J by 4 bases, and 9 bases separated the two germline ends. The CDR3 is 12 residues long. The DNA read from the CDR3 is TGTGCCTGGAGAGAAGGCAGCTATGGC. Protein product: CAWREGSYG. The full CDR3 is CAWREGSYGYTF. Full variable domain (remainder filled in from reference TRBV30 and TRBJ1-2): SQTIHQWPATLVQPVGSPLSLECTVEGTSNPNLYWYRQAAGRGLQLLFYSVGIGQISSEVPQNLSASRPQDRQFILSSKKLLLSDSGFYLCAWREGSYGYTFGSGTRLTVV.

CDR3 in amino acids: CASSGARGGTDTQYF. CDR3 DNA (partial): TGTGCCAGCAGTGGGGCGCGGGGGGGCACAGATACG. V and J are TRBV2 and TRBJ2-3; TRBD2 matches at 8 bases. The read halts 3 residues ahead of the CDR3 end, with the missing end drawn from the germline J gene. The V gene's germline CDR1 is SNHLY and CDR2 FYNNEI. The CDR3 extends over 15 amino acids. The V segment lost 4 bases and the J segment 1 base; nucleotides outside the gene matches: 4. The complete variable domain, with remaining parts taken from reference TRBV2 and TRBJ2-3, reads EPEVTQTPSHQVTQMGQEVILRCVPISNHLYFYWYRQILGQKVEFLVSFYNNEISEKSEIFDDQFSVERPDGSNFTLKIRSTKLEDSAMYFCASSGARGGTDTQYFGPGTRLTVL.

A remark on this clone: The CDR3 end falls 3 residues outside the read, so it is completed with the germline J gene. The chain combines TRBV4-1 with TRBJ1-2; 8 bases map to TRBD1. Germline assignment: CDR1 MGHRA and CDR2 YSYEKL. This CDR3 is built from 14 residues. CDR3 region: CASSQVGQGHPYTF. The part of the CDR3 DNA that was read is TGCGCCAGCAGCCAAGTAGGACAGGGCCACCCT.

About this clone: Coverage ceases 3 residues before the CDR3 finishes, and the germline J gene fills in the end. The V call is TRBV12-3 or TRBV12-4, the J call TRBJ2-5, with D possibly matching TRBD2 (6 bases). V was cut by 5 bases and J by 5 bases, with 15 bases left in between. The CDR3 runs 14 residues. This chain's CDR3 is CASSPQGLGETQYF. Incomplete CDR3 DNA: TGTGCCAGCAGTCCGCAGGGACTCGGGGAGACC.

Worth noting for this clone: The CDR3 goes on 3 residues after the read ends, and that part is filled in from the germline J gene. The rearrangement links TRBV7-9 to TRBJ2-3, with D possibly TRBD1 on 5 matching bases. Looked up from germline, CDR1 is SEHNR and CDR2 is FQNEAQ (reference sequence). The CDR3 runs to 14 residues. V was shortened by 1 base and J by 4 bases, with 9 bases between the two germline ends. The DNA read from the CDR3 is TGTGCCAGCAGCTTAGATGGGGCCGCAGATACG. Protein sequence: CASSLDGAADT. The whole CDR3 protein reads CASSLDGAADTQYF.

About this clone itself: From the germline J gene comes the end of the CDR3, since the read stops 3 residues before it. The chain is built from TRBV12-3 or TRBV12-4 and TRBJ2-1; D remains unclear. CDR3 length equals 10 residues. Trimming removed 7 bases from V and 5 bases from J, with 3 bases in between. This chain's CDR3 is CASIDNEQFF. Incomplete CDR3 DNA: TGTGCCAGCATAGACAATGAG.

Details on this clone: The read halts 3 residues ahead of the CDR3 end, with the missing end drawn from the germline J gene. The chain carries TRBV2 and TRBJ1-2; 9 bases match TRBD1. Germline CDR1 SNHLY, CDR2 FYNNEI. Trimming at V came to 6 bases and at J to 4 bases, leaving 6 bases not matched to a gene. This CDR3 comprises 14 residues. The CDR3 DNA, read in part, is TGTGCCAGCAGGGACGGGGACAGGGCCTATGGC. It is translated as CASRDGDRAYG. From start to end, the CDR3 is CASRDGDRAYGYTF. The variable domain in full, with the rest retrieved from reference TRBV2 and TRBJ1-2, is EPEVTQTPSHQVTQMGQEVILRCVPISNHLYFYWYRQILGQKVEFLVSFYNNEISEKSEIFDDQFSVERPDGSNFTLKIRSTKLEDSAMYFCASRDGDRAYGYTFGSGTRLTVV.

Turning to this clone: The CDR3 end falls 3 residues outside the read, so it is completed with the germline J gene. The chain carries TRBV13 and TRBJ2-5; D is possibly TRBD2 (7 bases). The V gene lost 3 bases and the J gene lost 2 bases, with 16 bases spanning the gap. Per the germline V gene, CDR1 is PRHDT and CDR2 is FYEKMQ (reference sequence). The CDR3 consists of 16 residues. CDR3 amino acids: CASSFVQGGGQETQYF. The CDR3 bases that were read are TGTGCCAGCAGCTTTGTCCAGGGAGGGGGTCAAGAGACC.